This T cell receptor beta chain was recovered during a study of post-analysis software for immune sequencing data. Overall study results and limits: Patients had higher frequencies than controls of about five TRBV segments, including TRBV5-6, TRBV5-1 and TRBV20-1.

The TCR beta cDNA libraries carried unique molecular identifiers. TCRdb redid the calling of the PCR reads with MiXCR, one entry per CDR3 protein. This repertoire shows 750,000 to 900,000 distinct CDR3 sequences, about half found once; its top ten account for 4.9%. The CDR3 is made up of 14 amino acids. CDR1 and CDR2 from the germline V gene are SQVTM and ANQGSEA. V was shortened by 5 bases and J by 9 bases, with 20 bases between the two germline ends. This clonotype was counted between two and nine times. Its specificity is not known. This receptor was identified in a girl aged 5-17 years with multiple sclerosis. Sequenced sample: blood. V usage is TRBV29-1 and J usage is TRBJ2-1; TRBD1 is a possible D gene (5 bases). The CDR3 sequence: CSVPSRWIRGEQFF. CDR3 DNA sequence: TGCAGCGTTCCCAGCCGTTGGATTAGGGGTGAGCAGTTCTTC.